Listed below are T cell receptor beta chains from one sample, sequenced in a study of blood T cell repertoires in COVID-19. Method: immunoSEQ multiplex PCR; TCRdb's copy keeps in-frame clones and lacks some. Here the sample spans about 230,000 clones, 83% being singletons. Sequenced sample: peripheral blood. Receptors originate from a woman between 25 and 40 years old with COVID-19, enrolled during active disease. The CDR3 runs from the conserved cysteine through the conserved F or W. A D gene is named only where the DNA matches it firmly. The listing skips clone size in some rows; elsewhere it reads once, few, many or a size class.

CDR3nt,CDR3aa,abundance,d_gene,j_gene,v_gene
TGTGCCTGGAGTGTCGCAGGGGATGCACCCCAGCATTTT,CAWSVAGDAPQHF,-,-,TRBJ1-5,TRBV30
TGCGCCAGCATCCCCGGACTCACCGCCCGGGATAAGGCCTACGAGCAGTACTTC,CASIPGLTARDKAYEQYF,-,-,TRBJ2-7,TRBV5-1
TGTGCCAGTAGCGAGCGGGACTCCCGCAATGAGCAGTTCTTC,CASSERDSRNEQFF,-,TRBD2,TRBJ2-1,TRBV19
TGTGCCAGCTCACCCTACCGGGACAGAGTCTACGAGCAGTACTTC,CASSPYRDRVYEQYF,-,TRBD1,TRBJ2-7,TRBV18
TGCAGTGCCGGACAGGGCGGCGAGCAGTACTTC,CSAGQGGEQYF,-,TRBD1,TRBJ2-7,TRBV20-1
TGTGCCAGCGCGGCGGAGAACACTGAAGCTTTCTTT,CASAAENTEAFF,-,-,TRBJ1-1,TRBV6-5
TGTGCCATCAGTGAGAACAGACCCGGGACACAAAATCAGCCCCAGCATTTT,CAISENRPGTQNQPQHF,once,-,TRBJ1-5,TRBV10-3
TGTGCCATCAGACTAGCGGGGGCCCTGAACACCGGGGAGCTGTTTTTT,CAIRLAGALNTGELFF,-,TRBD2,TRBJ2-2,TRBV10-3
TGTGCCAGCAGCTTCTTTGCACAGAACTACGAGCAGTACTTC,CASSFFAQNYEQYF,-,-,TRBJ2-7,TRBV5-4
TGTGCCAGCAGCTTTGTAGCAGGGGGTTTAGGCTACACCTTC,CASSFVAGGLGYTF,once,TRBD1,TRBJ1-2,TRBV5-6
TGTGCCAGCAGTATGAGGACAGGGGGGTCTGGGGCCAACGTCCTGACTTTC,CASSMRTGGSGANVLTF,-,TRBD1,TRBJ2-6,TRBV28
TGTGCCAGCAGCGTCGAACCGGGACTAGGGGTTAATGAGCAGTTCTTC,CASSVEPGLGVNEQFF,-,TRBD2,TRBJ2-1,TRBV9
TGTGCCAGCTCACCCCGGGACAGGGTAGATCAGCCCCAGCATTTT,CASSPRDRVDQPQHF,-,TRBD1,TRBJ1-5,TRBV18
TGCGCCAGCACTCCGACAGGGGCGGCGAACACTGAAGCTTTCTTT,CASTPTGAANTEAFF,-,TRBD1,TRBJ1-1,TRBV5-1
TGCGCCAGCAGCCAAGAGGCCGCCTACAGGGAATACTTCTATGGCTACACCTTC,CASSQEAAYREYFYGYTF,-,-,TRBJ1-2,TRBV4-3
TGTGCCAGCAGTTTCGACAGGGGAGAGACCCAGTACTTC,CASSFDRGETQYF,-,TRBD1,TRBJ2-5,TRBV27
TGTGCCAGCAGCTTGGCCCTAGCGGGAGCCACAGATACGCAGTATTTT,CASSLALAGATDTQYF,once,TRBD2,TRBJ2-3,TRBV5-4
TGCGCCAGCAGCCATGCGGTCGGGTCTGGAAAGACCCAGTACTTC,CASSHAVGSGKTQYF,-,-,TRBJ2-5,TRBV4-1
TGCGCCAGCAGCTTGGAACGGGGAACTGAAGCTTTCTTT,CASSLERGTEAFF,few,-,TRBJ1-1,TRBV5-1
TGCGCCAGCAGCCAAGACTGGGGGGGGGCCGCCTACGAGCAGTACTTC,CASSQDWGGAAYEQYF,-,-,TRBJ2-7,TRBV4-3
TGTGCCAGCAGGACAGGGGGGGACGAGCAGTACTTC,CASRTGGDEQYF,-,TRBD1,TRBJ2-7,TRBV6-6
TGTGCCAGCAGTCCGGGGACTAGCGGGGGTAATGAGCAGTTCTTC,CASSPGTSGGNEQFF,-,TRBD2,TRBJ2-1,TRBV27
TGTGCCAGCAGCAGCAGGGGCGGCAATCAGCCCCAGCATTTT,CASSSRGGNQPQHF,-,-,TRBJ1-5,TRBV3-1/TRBV3-2
TGCGCCAGCAGCTTGGAGGTCGCGGGAACAAGGATTGAGCAGTTCTTC,CASSLEVAGTRIEQFF,-,-,TRBJ2-1,TRBV5-1
TGTGCCAGTTCCACCCGGGACATACCCACAGATACGCAGTATTTT,CASSTRDIPTDTQYF,-,-,TRBJ2-3,TRBV19
TGTGCCAGCAGTTTTCGGAGGATTGAGACCCAGTACTTC,CASSFRRIETQYF,-,-,TRBJ2-5,TRBV12-3/TRBV12-4
TGTGCCAGCAGCCGGGGGGGAACAACCTACGAGCAGTACTTC,CASSRGGTTYEQYF,-,TRBD2,TRBJ2-7,TRBV27
TGTGCCAGCAGCCCCCGGGGACTATCGGCACCCCACGAGCAGTACTTC,CASSPRGLSAPHEQYF,-,TRBD2,TRBJ2-7,TRBV3-1/TRBV3-2
TGTGCCAGCAGCTTAATCGGTGCCACCGGGACAGCCTACGAGCAGTACTTC,CASSLIGATGTAYEQYF,-,TRBD1,TRBJ2-7,TRBV7-3
TGTGCCAGCAGCCAGGGACAGAGGAACACTGAAGCTTTCTTT,CASSQGQRNTEAFF,-,TRBD1,TRBJ1-1,TRBV5-4
TGTGCCAGCAGCCTTGCCGGGGGAGACAATGAGCAGTTCTTC,CASSLAGGDNEQFF,-,-,TRBJ2-1,TRBV3-1/TRBV3-2
TGTGCCAGCAGCGTGGGACTCTCCTACGAGCAGTACTTC,CASSVGLSYEQYF,few,-,TRBJ2-7,TRBV7-6
TGTGCCAGCAGCTTATCCCCTGGACGGACTGCTAACACTGAAGCTTTCTTT,CASSLSPGRTANTEAFF,-,-,TRBJ1-1,TRBV5-6
TGTGCCAGCAGCGCGGGACGGCTCTCAGAGACCCAGTACTTC,CASSAGRLSETQYF,-,-,TRBJ2-5,TRBV28
TGTGCCAGTAGTATAGGTGGGGGGGTATTCACTGAAGCTTTCTTT,CASSIGGGVFTEAFF,-,-,TRBJ1-1,TRBV19
TGTGCCAGCAGCTTGGGCAGGATCCTCCAAGAGACCCAGTACTTC,CASSLGRILQETQYF,-,-,TRBJ2-5,TRBV7-2
TGTGCCAGCAGCCGTGACACTCGAGCGGAAGCTAGAGATACGCAGTATTTT,CASSRDTRAEARDTQYF,-,-,TRBJ2-3,TRBV5-4
TGTGCCAGCAGCTTAGGAGGGCAGGGGCAGCAGCCCCAGCATTTT,CASSLGGQGQQPQHF,few,-,TRBJ1-5,TRBV7-9
TGCGCCAGCAGCCCAAGGCCCCAAGGGACAGTTAATTCACCCCTCCACTTT,CASSPRPQGTVNSPLHF,-,TRBD1,TRBJ1-6,TRBV5-1
TGTGCCAGCGAATCAGCGGGAAGCTACAATGAGCAGTTCTTC,CASESAGSYNEQFF,-,TRBD2,TRBJ2-1,TRBV6-5
TGTGCCAGCAGTCGAGCGGGCGAGCAGTTCTTC,CASSRAGEQFF,-,-,TRBJ2-1,TRBV6-5
TGTGCCAGCAGCTTCCTGACAGGGGCGAACTATGGCTACACCTTC,CASSFLTGANYGYTF,-,TRBD1,TRBJ1-2,TRBV11-2